This T cell receptor beta chain was profiled in a study of cytomegalovirus exposure and HLA in healthy donors. Study-level results: Reports indicated that the classifier achieved high specificity and sensitivity in diagnosing cytomegalovirus status. In a later analysis, a genetic analysis reported fewer productive-TCR N-insertions in an Asian-associated ancestry cluster than the cohort average.

A word on this clone: The antigen is undetermined.

Amplification used 60 Vbeta primers and 13 Jbeta primers. Using immunoSEQ multiplex PCR, the repertoire was profiled, and TCRdb retains in-frame clones only, with some absent. This repertoire shows approximately 120,000 clones, roughly two thirds found once; its top ten account for around 8%. V lost 9 bases, J lost 5 bases, and 10 bases stayed unmatched. The CDR3 runs 16 residues. Germline V gene lookup returns CDR1 PRHDT and CDR2 FYEKMQ (reference sequence). Input material: PBMCs. The receptor comes from a man aged 40-50 years in good health and CMV-seronegative. V is TRBV13 and J is TRBJ2-3, with 14 bases that match TRBD2. CDR3 in DNA: TGTGCCAGTCGCGGACTAGCGGGGGGCCCGGGAGATACGCAGTATTTT. It codes for CASRGLAGGPGDTQYF.